Listed below are T cell receptor beta chains from one sample, sequenced in a study of cytomegalovirus exposure and HLA in healthy donors. The data were produced by immunoSEQ multiplex PCR, yet TCRdb's version contains in-frame clones alone and is incomplete. Of 100,000 to 150,000 clones listed, over 70% were seen once; the top ten hold 2.5% to 3.5%. Sequenced: PBMCs. The origin of the receptors is a woman aged 45-65 years in good health and CMV-seronegative. The CDR3 runs from the conserved cysteine through the conserved F or W. Fields, in order: clone size, D gene, J gene, V gene, CDR3 protein, CDR3 DNA. The D gene is left open where the match is weak. Expanded clones get a size class; other rows say once, few or many, or leave the size out.

size: NA; D: TRBD2; J: TRBJ2-1; V: TRBV6-4; CDR3: CASNPTSGEGSNEQFF; DNA: TGTGCCAGCAACCCGACTAGCGGGGAGGGCAGCAATGAGCAGTTCTTC
size: NA; D: NA; J: TRBJ2-3; V: TRBV29-1; CDR3: CSGRDTDTQYF; DNA: TGCAGCGGCCGGGACACAGATACGCAGTATTTT
size: NA; D: NA; J: TRBJ2-7; V: TRBV27; CDR3: CASSLGLSYEQYF; DNA: TGTGCCAGCAGTCTGGGACTTTCCTACGAGCAGTACTTC
size: NA; D: NA; J: TRBJ2-2; V: TRBV7-9; CDR3: CASSLKGSTGELFF; DNA: TGTGCCAGCAGCTTAAAAGGGAGCACCGGGGAGCTGTTTTTT
size: NA; D: NA; J: TRBJ1-1; V: TRBV7-8; CDR3: CASSLESLGGRTEAFF; DNA: TGTGCCAGCAGCTTAGAGTCGCTAGGCGGGAGGACTGAAGCTTTCTTT
size: NA; D: TRBD2; J: TRBJ2-1; V: TRBV4-3; CDR3: CASSPSRWASGRIEQFF; DNA: TGCGCCAGCAGCCCCTCCCGCTGGGCTAGCGGGAGAATTGAGCAGTTCTTC
size: few; D: TRBD2; J: TRBJ2-3; V: TRBV6-4; CDR3: CASSDSSGGTDTQYF; DNA: TGTGCCAGCAGTGACTCCAGCGGGGGCACAGATACGCAGTATTTT
size: NA; D: TRBD2; J: TRBJ2-7; V: TRBV6-1; CDR3: CASSEGGRGQYF; DNA: TGTGCCAGCAGTGAAGGGGGGAGGGGGCAGTACTTC
size: NA; D: NA; J: TRBJ2-7; V: TRBV27; CDR3: CASSLTMTGYEQYF; DNA: TGTGCCAGCAGTTTAACCATGACAGGCTACGAGCAGTACTTC
size: NA; D: TRBD1; J: TRBJ2-1; V: TRBV18; CDR3: CASSPQATGFSFF; DNA: TGTGCCAGCTCACCCCAAGCGACAGGGTTTTCGTTCTTC
size: few; D: NA; J: TRBJ1-1; V: TRBV5-1; CDR3: CASSTDSTNTEAFF; DNA: TGCGCCAGCAGCACGGACAGTACTAACACTGAAGCTTTCTTT
size: NA; D: NA; J: TRBJ2-5; V: TRBV7-9; CDR3: CASSPGTFQETQYF; DNA: TGTGCCAGCAGCCCCGGGACTTTCCAAGAGACCCAGTACTTC
size: NA; D: NA; J: TRBJ2-4; V: TRBV6-1; CDR3: CASSEAGARRNIQYF; DNA: TGTGCCAGCAGTGAAGCGGGGGCCAGGAGAAACATTCAGTACTTC
size: NA; D: NA; J: TRBJ2-7; V: TRBV7-8; CDR3: CASSFDRPYEQYF; DNA: TGTGCCAGCAGCTTTGACAGGCCCTACGAGCAGTACTTC
size: few; D: TRBD1; J: TRBJ1-4; V: TRBV19; CDR3: CASSPSGTANEKLFF; DNA: TGTGCCAGTAGTCCATCCGGGACAGCGAATGAAAAACTGTTTTTT